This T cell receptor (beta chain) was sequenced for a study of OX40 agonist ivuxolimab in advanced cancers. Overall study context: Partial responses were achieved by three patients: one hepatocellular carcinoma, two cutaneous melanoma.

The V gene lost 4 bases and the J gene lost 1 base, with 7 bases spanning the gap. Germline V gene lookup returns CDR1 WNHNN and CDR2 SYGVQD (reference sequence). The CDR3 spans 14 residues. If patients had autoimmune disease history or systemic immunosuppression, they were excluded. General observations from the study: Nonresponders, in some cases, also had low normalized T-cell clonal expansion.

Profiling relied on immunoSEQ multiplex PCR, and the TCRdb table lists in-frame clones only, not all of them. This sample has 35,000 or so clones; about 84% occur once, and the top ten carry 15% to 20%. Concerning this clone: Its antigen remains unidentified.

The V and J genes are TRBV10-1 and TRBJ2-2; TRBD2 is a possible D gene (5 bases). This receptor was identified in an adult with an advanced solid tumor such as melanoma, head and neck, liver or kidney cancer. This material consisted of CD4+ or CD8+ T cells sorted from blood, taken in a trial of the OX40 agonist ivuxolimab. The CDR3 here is CASSGTGNTGELFF. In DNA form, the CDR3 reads TGCGCCAGCAGTGGGACTGGGAACACCGGGGAGCTGTTTTTT.